The following is a T cell receptor (beta chain) sequence with its context. The CDR3 runs 13 residues. Trimming cost V 2 bases and J 6 bases, with 14 bases left between them. CDR1 is SQVTM, CDR2 ANQGSEA, per germline. Reverse transcription used roughly 0.5 to 1 ug RNA and random hexamers. Multiplex PCR with immunoSEQ amplified the TCR beta CDR3 across 54 Vbeta and 13 Jbeta. TCRdb reanalysed the immunoSEQ multiplex PCR reads using MiXCR and keeps one entry per CDR3 protein. Here the sample spans about 290,000 distinct CDR3 sequences, 70% to 90% being singletons. This sample is part of a study of CD8 T cells in Susac syndrome. TCR beta sequencing covered blood CD8+ and CD4+ T cells. Both CD4+ and CD8+ T cells were negatively isolated, and TEMRA cells underwent FACS enrichment.

This receptor was obtained from a human donor with multiple sclerosis. The sample was CD8+ T cells from PBMCs. The chain has TRBV29-1 and TRBJ2-7; D gene ambiguous. The CDR3 region has the DNA TGCAGCGTTGAAAAATCGGGTCCCCGCGAGCAGTACTTC. Amino acids: CSVEKSGPREQYF.